What follows describes a single TCR beta chain. These data belong to a study of blood T cells in healthy people across ages. Next came a second PCR, run for about 6 to 11 cycles, which used a sample-barcoded 5' primer along with a J-beta primer mix. MiXCR, run by TCRdb on the 5' RACE reads, gives a single entry per CDR3 protein. This table holds around 1,700,000 distinct CDR3 sequences, over 25% found once. The V gene lost 1 base and the J gene lost 0 bases, with 7 bases spanning the gap. Germline V gene lookup returns CDR1 SEHNR and CDR2 FQNEAQ (reference sequence). CDR3 length: 15 residues. Sequencing used blood. The chain has TRBV7-9 and TRBJ2-1; D uncertain. The receptor was isolated from a woman aged 30 to 39 in good health. The DNA for the CDR3 is TGTGCCAGCAGCTTAGAGACCCGCTCCTACAATGAGCAGTTCTTC. Protein sequence: CASSLETRSYNEQFF.